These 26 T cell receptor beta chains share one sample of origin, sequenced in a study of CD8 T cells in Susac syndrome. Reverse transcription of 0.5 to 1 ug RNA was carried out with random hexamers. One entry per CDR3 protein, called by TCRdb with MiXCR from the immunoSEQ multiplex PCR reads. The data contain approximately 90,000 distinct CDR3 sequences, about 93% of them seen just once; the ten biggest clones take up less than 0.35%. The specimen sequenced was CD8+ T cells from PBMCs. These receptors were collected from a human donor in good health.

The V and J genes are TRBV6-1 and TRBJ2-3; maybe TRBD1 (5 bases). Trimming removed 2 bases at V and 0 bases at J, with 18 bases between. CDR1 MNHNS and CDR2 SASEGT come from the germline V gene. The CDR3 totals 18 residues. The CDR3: CASSERGPILRSTDTQYF. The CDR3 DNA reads TGTGCCAGCAGTGAAAGGGGTCCGATACTCCGTAGCACAGATACGCAGTATTTT.

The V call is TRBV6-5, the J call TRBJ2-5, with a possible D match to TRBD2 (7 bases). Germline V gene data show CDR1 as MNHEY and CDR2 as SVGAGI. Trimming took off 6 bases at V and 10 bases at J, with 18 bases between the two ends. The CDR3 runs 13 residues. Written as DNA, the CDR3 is TGTGCCAGCAGGCCTGAGGGGGGGGAGGGCCAGTACTTC. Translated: CASRPEGGEGQYF.

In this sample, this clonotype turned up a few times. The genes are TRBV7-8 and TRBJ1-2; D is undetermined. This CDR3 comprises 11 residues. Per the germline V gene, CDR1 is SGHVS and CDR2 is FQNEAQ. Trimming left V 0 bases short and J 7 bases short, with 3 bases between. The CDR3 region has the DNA TGTGCCAGCAGCTTAGCGGGTGGCTACACCTTC. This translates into CASSLAGGYTF.

CDR3 nucleotide sequence: TGTGCCAGCAGTCGCACAGGGGCCGGGGCCAACGTCCTGACTTTC. Its protein product is CASSRTGAGANVLTF. The rearrangement links TRBV7-9 to TRBJ2-6; 7 bases are a match to TRBD1. V dropped 6 bases and J dropped 4; count of bases not matched to a gene: 6. The CDR3 spans 15 residues. Germline V gene lookup returns CDR1 SEHNR and CDR2 FQNEAQ (reference sequence). The variable domain in full, completed from reference TRBV7-9 and TRBJ2-6, reads DTGVSQNPRHKITKRGQNVTFRCDPISEHNRLYWYRQTLGQGPEFLTYFQNEAQLEKSRLLSDRFSAERPKGSFSTLEIQRTEQGDSAMYLCASSRTGAGANVLTFGAGSRLTVL.

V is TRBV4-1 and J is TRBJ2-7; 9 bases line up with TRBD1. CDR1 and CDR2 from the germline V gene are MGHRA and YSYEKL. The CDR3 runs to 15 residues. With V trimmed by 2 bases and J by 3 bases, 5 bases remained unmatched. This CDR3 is CASSQTGTGFYEQYF. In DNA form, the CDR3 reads TGCGCCAGCAGCCAAACCGGGACAGGGTTCTACGAGCAGTACTTC.

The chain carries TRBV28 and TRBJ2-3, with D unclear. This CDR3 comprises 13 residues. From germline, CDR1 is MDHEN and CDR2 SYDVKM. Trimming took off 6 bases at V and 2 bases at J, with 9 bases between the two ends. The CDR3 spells CASSLSPTDTQYF. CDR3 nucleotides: TGTGCCAGCAGCCTCAGTCCCACAGATACGCAGTATTTT. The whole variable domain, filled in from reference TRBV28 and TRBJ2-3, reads DVKVTQSSRYLVKRTGEKVFLECVQDMDHENMFWYRQDPGLGLRLIYFSYDVKMKEKGDIPEGYSVSREKKERFSLILESASTNQTSMYLCASSLSPTDTQYFGPGTRLTVL.

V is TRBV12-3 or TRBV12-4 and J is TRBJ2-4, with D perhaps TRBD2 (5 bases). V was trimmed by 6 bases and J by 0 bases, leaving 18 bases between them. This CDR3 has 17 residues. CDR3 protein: CASRGEGSEQAKNIQYF. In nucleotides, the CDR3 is TGTGCCAGCAGGGGTGAGGGCAGCGAACAAGCCAAAAACATTCAGTACTTC.

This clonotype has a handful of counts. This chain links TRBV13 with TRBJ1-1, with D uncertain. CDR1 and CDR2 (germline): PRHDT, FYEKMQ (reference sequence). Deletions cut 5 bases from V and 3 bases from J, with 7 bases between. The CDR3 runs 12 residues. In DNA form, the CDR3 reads TGTGCCAGCAGCCCCGGGGACACTGAAGCTTTCTTT. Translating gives CASSPGDTEAFF. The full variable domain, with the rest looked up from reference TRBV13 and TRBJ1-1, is AAGVIQSPRHLIKEKRETATLKCYPIPRHDTVYWYQQGPGQDPQFLISFYEKMQSDKGSIPDRFSAQQFSDYHSELNMSSLELGDSALYFCASSPGDTEAFFGQGTRLTVV.

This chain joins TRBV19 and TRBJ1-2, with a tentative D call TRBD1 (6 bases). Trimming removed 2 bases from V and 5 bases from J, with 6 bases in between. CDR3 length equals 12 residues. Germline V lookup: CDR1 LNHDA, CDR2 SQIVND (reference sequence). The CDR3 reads CASSIQGYGYTF. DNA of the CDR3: TGTGCCAGTAGTATACAGGGGTATGGCTACACCTTC.

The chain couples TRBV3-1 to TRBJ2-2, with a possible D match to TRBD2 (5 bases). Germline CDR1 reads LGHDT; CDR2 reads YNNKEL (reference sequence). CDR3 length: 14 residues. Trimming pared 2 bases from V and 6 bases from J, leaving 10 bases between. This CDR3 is CASSQRQLAGELFF. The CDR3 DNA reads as TGTGCCAGCAGCCAAAGACAACTAGCCGGGGAGCTGTTTTTT.

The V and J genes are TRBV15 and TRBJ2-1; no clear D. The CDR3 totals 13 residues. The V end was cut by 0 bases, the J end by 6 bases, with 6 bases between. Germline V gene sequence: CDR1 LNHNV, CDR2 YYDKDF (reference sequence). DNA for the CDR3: TGTGCCACCAGCAGAGAGCGATTCAATGAGCAGTTCTTC. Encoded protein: CATSRERFNEQFF.

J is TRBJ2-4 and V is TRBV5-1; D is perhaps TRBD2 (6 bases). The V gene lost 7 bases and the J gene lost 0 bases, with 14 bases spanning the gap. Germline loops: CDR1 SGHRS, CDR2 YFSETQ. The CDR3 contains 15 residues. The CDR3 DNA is TGCGCCAGCGCGGAGGGTTCACTAGCCAAAAACATTCAGTACTTC. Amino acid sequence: CASAEGSLAKNIQYF. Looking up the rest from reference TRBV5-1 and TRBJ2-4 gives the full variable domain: KAGVTQTPRYLIKTRGQQVTLSCSPISGHRSVSWYQQTPGQGLQFLFEYFSETQRNKGNFPGRFSGRQFSNSRSEMNVSTLELGDSALYLCASAEGSLAKNIQYFGAGTRLSVL.

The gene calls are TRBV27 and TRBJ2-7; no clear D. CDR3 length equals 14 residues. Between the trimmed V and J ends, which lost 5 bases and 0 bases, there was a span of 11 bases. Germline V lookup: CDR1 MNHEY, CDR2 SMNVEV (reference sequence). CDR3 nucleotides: TGTGCCAGCAGTGAGGTTTTTAGCTCCTACGAGCAGTACTTC. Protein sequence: CASSEVFSSYEQYF.

Here the CDR3 reads CASRPLAGGTDTQYF. CDR3 in DNA: TGTGCCAGCCGACCACTAGCGGGCGGCACAGATACGCAGTATTTT. The chain links TRBV6-1 to TRBJ2-3; the match to TRBD2 covers 9 bases. Trimming cost V 8 bases and J 1 base; bases outside gene matches: 7. Germline V gene data show CDR1 as MNHNS and CDR2 as SASEGT. The CDR3 is 15 residues long.

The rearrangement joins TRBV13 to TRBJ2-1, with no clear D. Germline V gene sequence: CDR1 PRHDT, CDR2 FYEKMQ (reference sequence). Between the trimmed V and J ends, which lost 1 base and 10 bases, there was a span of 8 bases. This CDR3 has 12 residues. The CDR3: CASSLAVREQFF. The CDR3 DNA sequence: TGTGCCAGCAGCTTAGCGGTCAGGGAGCAGTTCTTC.

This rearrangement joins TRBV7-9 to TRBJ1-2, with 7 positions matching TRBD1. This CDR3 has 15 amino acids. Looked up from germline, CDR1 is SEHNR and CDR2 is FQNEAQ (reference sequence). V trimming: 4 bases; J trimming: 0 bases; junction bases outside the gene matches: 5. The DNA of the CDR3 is TGTGCCAGCAGCTCCCGGACAGGTTCTAACTATGGCTACACCTTC. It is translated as CASSSRTGSNYGYTF.

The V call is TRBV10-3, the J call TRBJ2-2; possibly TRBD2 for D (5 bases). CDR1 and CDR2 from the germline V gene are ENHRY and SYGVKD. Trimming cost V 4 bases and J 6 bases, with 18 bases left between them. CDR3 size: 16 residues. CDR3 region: CAISGLEGSRPGELFF. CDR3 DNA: TGTGCCATCAGTGGATTAGAGGGTTCGCGGCCCGGGGAGCTGTTTTTT.

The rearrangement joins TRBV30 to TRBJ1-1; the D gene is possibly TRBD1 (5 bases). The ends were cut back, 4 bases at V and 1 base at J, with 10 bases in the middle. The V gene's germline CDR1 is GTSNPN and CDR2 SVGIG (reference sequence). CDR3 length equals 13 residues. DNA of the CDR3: TGTGCCTGGACCTTGGGGGGGAACACTGAAGCTTTCTTT. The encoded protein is CAWTLGGNTEAFF.

CDR3 region: CASSQVLAGGTYNEQFF. CDR3 bases: TGTGCCAGCAGCCAAGTACTAGCGGGGGGAACTTACAATGAGCAGTTCTTC. The chain has TRBV3-1 and TRBJ2-1; 12 nucleotides agree with TRBD2. This CDR3 contains 17 residues. With 1 base clipped from V and 4 bases from J, the junction kept 5 bases outside the gene matches. Per germline, CDR1 LGHDT and CDR2 YNNKEL (reference sequence).

CDR3 bases: TGTGCCAGCAGCGCCCAGGCGGGAGCTTTCTTT. Its protein is CASSAQAGAFF. The V gene is TRBV13, the J gene TRBJ1-1; D gene ambiguous. The CDR3 extends over 11 amino acids. V was cut by 5 bases and J by 10 bases, with 11 bases left in between. From germline, CDR1 is PRHDT and CDR2 FYEKMQ (reference sequence).

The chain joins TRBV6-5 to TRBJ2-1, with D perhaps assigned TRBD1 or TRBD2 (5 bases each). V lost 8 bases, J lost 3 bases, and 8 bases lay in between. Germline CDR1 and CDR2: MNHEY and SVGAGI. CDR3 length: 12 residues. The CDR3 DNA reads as TGTGCCAGCGGGGACGTCTACAATGAGCAGTTCTTC. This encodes CASGDVYNEQFF.

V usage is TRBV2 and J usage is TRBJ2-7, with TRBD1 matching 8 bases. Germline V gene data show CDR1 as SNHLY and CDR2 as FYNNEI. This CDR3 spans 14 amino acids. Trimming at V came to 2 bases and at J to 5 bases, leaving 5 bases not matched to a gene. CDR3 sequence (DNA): TGTGCCAGCAGTGAACAGGGGGCGCGGGACGAGCAGTACTTC. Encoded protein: CASSEQGARDEQYF.

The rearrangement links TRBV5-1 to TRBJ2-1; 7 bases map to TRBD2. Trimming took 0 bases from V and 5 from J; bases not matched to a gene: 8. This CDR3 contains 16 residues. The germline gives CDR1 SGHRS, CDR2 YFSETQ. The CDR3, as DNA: TGCGCCAGCAGCTTGGGAGGGGAGGGGTTTGACAATGAGCAGTTCTTC. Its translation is CASSLGGEGFDNEQFF.

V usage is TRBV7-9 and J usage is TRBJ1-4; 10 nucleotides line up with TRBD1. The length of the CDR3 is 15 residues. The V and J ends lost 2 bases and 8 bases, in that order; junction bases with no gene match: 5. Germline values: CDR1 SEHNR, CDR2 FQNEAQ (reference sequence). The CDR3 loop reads CASSLTTGGEEKLFF. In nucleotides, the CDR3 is TGTGCCAGCAGCTTAACGACAGGGGGCGAAGAAAAACTGTTTTTT.

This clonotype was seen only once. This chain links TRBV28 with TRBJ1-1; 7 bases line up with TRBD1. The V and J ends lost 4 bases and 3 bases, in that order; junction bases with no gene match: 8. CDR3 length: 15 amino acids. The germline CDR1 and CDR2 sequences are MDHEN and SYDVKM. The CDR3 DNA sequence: TGTGCCAGCAGTTCTGACAGGGAGAGGGACACTGAAGCTTTCTTT. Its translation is CASSSDRERDTEAFF.

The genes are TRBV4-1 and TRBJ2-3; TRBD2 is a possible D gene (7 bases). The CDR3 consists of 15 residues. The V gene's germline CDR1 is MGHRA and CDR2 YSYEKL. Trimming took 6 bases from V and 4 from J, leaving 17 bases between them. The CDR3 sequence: CASSGRGGASDTQYF. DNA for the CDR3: TGCGCCAGCAGTGGGAGGGGGGGGGCTTCAGATACGCAGTATTTT.